These 8 T cell receptor beta chains were all obtained from the same sample, sequenced in a study of T cell responses to AZD1222 COVID-19 vaccine. The assay was immunoSEQ multiplex PCR, and TCRdb's table has in-frame clones only and misses some. The sample records about 120,000 clones, about nine tenths being singletons. The specimen comprised peripheral blood, sampled on day 0 of AZD1222 vaccination. These receptors all come from an adult in good health.

This rearrangement joins TRBV3-1 (or the pseudogene TRBV3-2) to TRBJ1-2; D call uncertain. V lost 4 bases and J 4 bases, leaving 16 bases between the germline ends. This CDR3 has 15 amino acids. In germline, CDR1 is LGHDT, CDR2 YNNKEL (reference sequence). CDR3 region: CASSRETPGAYGYTF. CDR3 in DNA: TGTGCCAGCAGCCGAGAAACCCCGGGAGCCTATGGCTACACCTTC.

The chain uses TRBV7-2 and TRBJ1-4; 10 bases line up with TRBD1. Germline assignment: CDR1 SGHTA and CDR2 FQGNSA. The CDR3 is 15 amino acids. V dropped 5 bases and J dropped 8; count of bases not matched to a gene: 8. The CDR3 DNA reads TGTGCCAGCAGCGCCCGACAGGGGGCTAGGGAAAAACTGTTTTTT. Amino acid sequence: CASSARQGAREKLFF.

V and J are TRBV12-3 or TRBV12-4 and TRBJ1-6; D is undetermined. The CDR3 totals 11 residues. V was trimmed by 5 bases and J by 7 bases, leaving 3 bases between them. This CDR3 is CASSQNSPLHF. For the CDR3, the DNA is TGTGCCAGCAGTCAGAATTCACCCCTCCACTTT.

The chain links TRBV6-4 to TRBJ2-1; D gene uncertain. V lost 6 bases to trimming and J lost 0 bases, with 12 bases between them. Per germline, CDR1 MRHNA and CDR2 SNTAGT. The CDR3 has 15 residues. CDR3 nucleotide sequence: TGTGCCAGCAGCGCGGACGGATACTCCTACAATGAGCAGTTCTTC. Protein product: CASSADGYSYNEQFF.

The genes are TRBV7-2 and TRBJ2-3; D unresolved. The V end lost 0 bases, the J end lost 0 bases, and 4 bases lay between the germline ends. CDR3 length equals 14 residues. Per germline, CDR1 SGHTA and CDR2 FQGNSA. In DNA form, the CDR3 reads TGTGCCAGCAGCTTAGCCCATAGCACAGATACGCAGTATTTT. It yields the protein CASSLAHSTDTQYF.

This clone was seen only once. The CDR3 region has the DNA TGTGCCAGCAGTTTATTTCTGGGGGGCCTCTCCTACAATGAGCAGTTCTTC. This gives the protein CASSLFLGGLSYNEQFF. This chain uses TRBV27 with TRBJ2-1; D may match TRBD1 or TRBD2 (6 bases each). The germline V gene encodes CDR1 MNHEY and CDR2 SMNVEV (reference sequence). The CDR3 runs 17 residues. Trimming left V 1 base short and J 0 bases short, with 13 bases between.

This clone has only one observation. The chain links TRBV27 to TRBJ1-2; D is perhaps TRBD1 (5 bases). Germline CDR1 and CDR2: MNHEY and SMNVEV (reference sequence). The CDR3 totals 13 residues. The V end lost 3 bases, the J end lost 8 bases, and 13 bases lay between the germline ends. The CDR3 loop is CASSFSAGAGYTF. DNA of the CDR3: TGTGCCAGCAGTTTTTCTGCCGGGGCCGGCTACACCTTC.

This rearrangement joins TRBV19 to TRBJ1-2; D remains unclear. The V end lost 3 bases, the J end lost 6 bases, and 17 bases lay between the germline ends. Germline CDR1 and CDR2: LNHDA and SQIVND (reference sequence). CDR3 length equals 15 residues. The chain's CDR3 is CASSMILGSLDGYTF. The DNA of the CDR3 is TGTGCCAGTAGTATGATTCTCGGCTCCCTGGATGGCTACACCTTC.